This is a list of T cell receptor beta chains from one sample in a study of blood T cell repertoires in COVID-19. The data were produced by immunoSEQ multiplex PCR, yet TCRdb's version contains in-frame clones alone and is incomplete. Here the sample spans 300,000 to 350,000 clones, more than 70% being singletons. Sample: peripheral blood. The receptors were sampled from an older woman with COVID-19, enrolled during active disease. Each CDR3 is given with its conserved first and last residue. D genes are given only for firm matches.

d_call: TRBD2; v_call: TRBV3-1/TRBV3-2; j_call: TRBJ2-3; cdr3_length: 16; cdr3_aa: CASSHRAGGGGDTQYF
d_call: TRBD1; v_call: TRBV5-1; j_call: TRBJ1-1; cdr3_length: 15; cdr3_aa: CASSWGQRQATEAFF
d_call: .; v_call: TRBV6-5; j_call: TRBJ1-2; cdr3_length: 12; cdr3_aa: CASSYSRKFYTF
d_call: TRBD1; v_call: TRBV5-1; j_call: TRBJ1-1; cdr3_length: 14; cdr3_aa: CASRKQGTNTEAFF
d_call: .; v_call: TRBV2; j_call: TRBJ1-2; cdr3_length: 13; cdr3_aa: CASTTQGIDGYTF
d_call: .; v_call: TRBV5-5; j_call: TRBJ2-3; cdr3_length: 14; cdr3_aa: CASSSGGRTDTQYF
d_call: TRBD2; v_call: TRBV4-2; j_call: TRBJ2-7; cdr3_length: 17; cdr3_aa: CASSKGPGLAGSYEQYF
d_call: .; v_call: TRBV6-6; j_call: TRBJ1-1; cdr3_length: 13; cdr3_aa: CASSADRNGEAFF
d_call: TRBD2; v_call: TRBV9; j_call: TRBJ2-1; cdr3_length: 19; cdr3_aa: CASSEGTSGGPRPYNEQFF
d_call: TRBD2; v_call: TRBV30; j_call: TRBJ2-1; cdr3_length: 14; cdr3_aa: CAWRPAGGPNEQFF
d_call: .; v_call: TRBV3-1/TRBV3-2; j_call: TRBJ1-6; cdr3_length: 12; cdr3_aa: CASSQGALPLHF
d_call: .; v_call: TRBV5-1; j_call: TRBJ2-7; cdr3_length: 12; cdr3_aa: CASSPPGFEQYF
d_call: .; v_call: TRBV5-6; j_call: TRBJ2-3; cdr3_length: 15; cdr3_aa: CASSLDLARTDTQYF
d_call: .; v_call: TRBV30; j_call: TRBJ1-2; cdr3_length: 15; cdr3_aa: CAWSRDFVGDYGYTF
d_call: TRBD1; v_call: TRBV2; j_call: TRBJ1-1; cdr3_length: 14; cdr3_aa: CASSGTVKNTEAFF
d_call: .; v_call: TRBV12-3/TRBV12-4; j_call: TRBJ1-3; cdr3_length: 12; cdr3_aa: CASSRYGNTIYF
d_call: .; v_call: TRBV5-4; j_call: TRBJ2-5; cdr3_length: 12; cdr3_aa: CASNYPGETQYF
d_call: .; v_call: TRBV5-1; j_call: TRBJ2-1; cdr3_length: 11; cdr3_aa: CASSFGNEQFF
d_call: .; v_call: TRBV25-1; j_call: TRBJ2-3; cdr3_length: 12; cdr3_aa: CASSLSTDTQYF
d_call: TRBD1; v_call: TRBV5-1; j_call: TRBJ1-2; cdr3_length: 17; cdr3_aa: CASSFKTETGSNYGYTF
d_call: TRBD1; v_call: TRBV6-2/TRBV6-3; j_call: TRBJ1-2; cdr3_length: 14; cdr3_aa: CASSRGQGSYGYAF
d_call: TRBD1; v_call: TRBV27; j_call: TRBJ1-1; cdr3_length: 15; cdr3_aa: CASSFRTGGYTEAFF
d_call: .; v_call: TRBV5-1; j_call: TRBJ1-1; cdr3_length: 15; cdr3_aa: CASSLVSAGNTEAFF
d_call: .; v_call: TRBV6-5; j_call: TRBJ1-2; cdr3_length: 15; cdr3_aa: CASTRRGGGGDGYTF
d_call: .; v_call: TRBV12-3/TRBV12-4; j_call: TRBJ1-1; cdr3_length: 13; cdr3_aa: CASREQENTEAFF
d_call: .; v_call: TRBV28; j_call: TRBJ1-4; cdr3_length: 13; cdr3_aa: CASSYRESEKLFF
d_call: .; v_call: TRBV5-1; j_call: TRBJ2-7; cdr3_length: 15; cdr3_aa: CASSLEGQSSYEQYF
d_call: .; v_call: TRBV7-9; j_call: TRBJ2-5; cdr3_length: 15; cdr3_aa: CASSTHSKYQETQYF
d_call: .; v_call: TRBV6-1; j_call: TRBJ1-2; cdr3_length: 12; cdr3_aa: CASSEAPDGYTF
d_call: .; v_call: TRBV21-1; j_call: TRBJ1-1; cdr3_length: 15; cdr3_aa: CASSKVIAGNTEAFF
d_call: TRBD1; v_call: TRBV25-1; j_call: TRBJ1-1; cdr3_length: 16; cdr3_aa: CASSASTGTAYRGAFF
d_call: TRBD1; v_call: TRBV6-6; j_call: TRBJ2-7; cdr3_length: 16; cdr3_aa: CASRDPGQGASYEQYF
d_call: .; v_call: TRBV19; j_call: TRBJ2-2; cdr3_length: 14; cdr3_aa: CASSPVANTGELFF
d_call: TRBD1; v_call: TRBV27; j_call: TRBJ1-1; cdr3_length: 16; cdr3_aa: CASRVHSGQPNTEAFF
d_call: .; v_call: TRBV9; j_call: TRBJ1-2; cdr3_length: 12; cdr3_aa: CASRDTYYGYTF
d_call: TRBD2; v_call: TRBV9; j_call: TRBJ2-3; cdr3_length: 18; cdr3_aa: CASSVAPSGGASTDTQYF
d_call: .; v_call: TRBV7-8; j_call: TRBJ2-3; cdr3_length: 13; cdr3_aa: CASSLETDYTQYF
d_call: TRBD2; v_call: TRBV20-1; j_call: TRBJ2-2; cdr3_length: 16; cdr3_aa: CSASTSGGANTGELFF
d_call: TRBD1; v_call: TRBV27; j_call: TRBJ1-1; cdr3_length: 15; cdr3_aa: CASSPGQGKNTEAFF
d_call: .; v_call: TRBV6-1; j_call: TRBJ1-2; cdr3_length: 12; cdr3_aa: CASSEAHLGHTF
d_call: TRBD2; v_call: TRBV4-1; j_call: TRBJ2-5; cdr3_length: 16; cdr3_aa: CASSQGRGGHGETQYF
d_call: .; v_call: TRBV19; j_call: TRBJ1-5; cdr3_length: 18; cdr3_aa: CASSSGPGFQTSNQPQHF